This T cell receptor beta chain was sequenced in a study of blood T cell repertoires in COVID-19. Trimming pared 1 base from V and 1 base from J, leaving 13 bases between. CDR3 length equals 16 residues. The germline V gene encodes CDR1 MRHNA and CDR2 SNTAGT. The table came from immunoSEQ multiplex PCR; TCRdb's copy has only in-frame clones and leaves some out. This sample has 120,000 to 150,000 clones; approximately 90% occur once, and the top ten carry approximately 9%. Sample: peripheral blood. This clonotype was obtained from a woman between 45 and 60 years old with active or convalescent COVID-19. The chain uses TRBV6-4 and TRBJ1-1, with D uncertain. The CDR3 loop is CASSDLGQRENTEAFF. CDR3 DNA: TGTGCCAGCAGTGACTTAGGTCAGAGGGAGAACACTGAAGCTTTCTTT.